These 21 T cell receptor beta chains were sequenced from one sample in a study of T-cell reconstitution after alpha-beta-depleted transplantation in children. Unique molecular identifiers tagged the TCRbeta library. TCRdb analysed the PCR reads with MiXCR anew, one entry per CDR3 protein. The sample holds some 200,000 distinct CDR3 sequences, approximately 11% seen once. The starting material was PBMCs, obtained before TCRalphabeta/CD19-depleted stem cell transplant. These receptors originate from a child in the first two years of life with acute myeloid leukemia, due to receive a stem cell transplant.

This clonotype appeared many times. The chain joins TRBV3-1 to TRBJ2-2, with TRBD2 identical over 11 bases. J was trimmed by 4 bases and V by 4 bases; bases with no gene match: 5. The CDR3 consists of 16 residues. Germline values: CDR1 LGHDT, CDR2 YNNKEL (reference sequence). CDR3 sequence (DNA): TGTGCCAGCAGCCGGAGGACTAGCGGGTTCACCGGGGAGCTGTTTTTT. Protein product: CASSRRTSGFTGELFF.

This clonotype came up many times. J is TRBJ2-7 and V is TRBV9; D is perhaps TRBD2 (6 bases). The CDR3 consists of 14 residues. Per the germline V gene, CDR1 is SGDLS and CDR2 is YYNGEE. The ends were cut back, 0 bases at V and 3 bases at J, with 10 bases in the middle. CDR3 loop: CASSVASSGYEQYF. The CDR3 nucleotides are TGTGCCAGCAGCGTAGCTAGTAGCGGCTACGAGCAGTACTTC.

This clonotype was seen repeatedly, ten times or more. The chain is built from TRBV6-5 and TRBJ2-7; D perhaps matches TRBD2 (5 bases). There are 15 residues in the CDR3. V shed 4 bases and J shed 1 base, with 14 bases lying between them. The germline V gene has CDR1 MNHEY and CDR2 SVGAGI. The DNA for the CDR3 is TGTGCCAGCAGTTTTAAGGGAGAGGTATCCTACGAGCAGTACTTC. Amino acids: CASSFKGEVSYEQYF.

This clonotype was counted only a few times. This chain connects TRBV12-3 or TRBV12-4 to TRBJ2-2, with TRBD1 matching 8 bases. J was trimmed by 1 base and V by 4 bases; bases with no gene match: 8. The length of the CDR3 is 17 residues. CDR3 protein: CASSYKTGTGNTGELFF. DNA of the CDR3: TGTGCCAGCAGTTATAAAACCGGGACAGGGAACACCGGGGAGCTGTTTTTT.

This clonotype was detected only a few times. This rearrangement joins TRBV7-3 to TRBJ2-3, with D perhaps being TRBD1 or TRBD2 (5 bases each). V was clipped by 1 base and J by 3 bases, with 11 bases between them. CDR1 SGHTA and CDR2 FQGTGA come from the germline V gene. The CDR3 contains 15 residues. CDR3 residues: CASSLIPGTTDTQYF. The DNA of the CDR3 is TGTGCCAGCAGCTTAATTCCAGGGACGACAGATACGCAGTATTTT.

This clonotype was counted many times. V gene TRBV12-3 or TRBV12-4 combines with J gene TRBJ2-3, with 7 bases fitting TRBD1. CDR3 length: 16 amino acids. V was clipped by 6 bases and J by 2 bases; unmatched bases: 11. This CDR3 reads CASSPALGTVTDTQYF. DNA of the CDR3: TGTGCCAGCAGCCCAGCCCTAGGGACAGTCACAGATACGCAGTATTTT.

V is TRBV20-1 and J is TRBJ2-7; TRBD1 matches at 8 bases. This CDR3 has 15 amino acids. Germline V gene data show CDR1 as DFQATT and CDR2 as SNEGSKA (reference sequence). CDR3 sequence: CSAGEAGGRSYEQYF. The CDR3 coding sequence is TGCAGCGCGGGCGAGGCAGGGGGCCGCTCCTACGAGCAGTACTTC.

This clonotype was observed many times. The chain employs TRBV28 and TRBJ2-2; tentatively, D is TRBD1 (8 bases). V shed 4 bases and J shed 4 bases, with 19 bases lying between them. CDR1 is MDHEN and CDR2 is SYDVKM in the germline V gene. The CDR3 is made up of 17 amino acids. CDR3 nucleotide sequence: TGTGCCAGCAGTTCGGGAGGACAGGGAGCGAGCACCGGGGAGCTGTTTTTT. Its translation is CASSSGGQGASTGELFF.

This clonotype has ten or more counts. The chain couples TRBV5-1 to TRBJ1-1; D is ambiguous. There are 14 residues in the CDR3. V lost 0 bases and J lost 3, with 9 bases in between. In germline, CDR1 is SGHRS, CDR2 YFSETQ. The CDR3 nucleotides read TGCGCCAGCAGCTTGGTGGGTGCTGACACTGAAGCTTTCTTT. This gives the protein CASSLVGADTEAFF.

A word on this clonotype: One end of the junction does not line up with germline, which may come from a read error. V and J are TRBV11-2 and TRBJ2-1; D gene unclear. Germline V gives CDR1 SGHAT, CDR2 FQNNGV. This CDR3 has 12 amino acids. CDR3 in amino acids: CASSLVGNGQFF. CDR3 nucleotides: TGTGCTAGCAGCTTAGTCGGCAATGGGCAGTTCTTC. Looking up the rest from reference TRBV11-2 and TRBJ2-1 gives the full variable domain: EAGVAQSPRYKIIEKRQSVAFWCNPISGHATLYWYQQILGQGPKLLIQFQNNGVVDDSQLPKDRFSAERLKGVDSTLKIQPAKLEDSAVYLCASSLVGNGQFFGPGTRLTVL.

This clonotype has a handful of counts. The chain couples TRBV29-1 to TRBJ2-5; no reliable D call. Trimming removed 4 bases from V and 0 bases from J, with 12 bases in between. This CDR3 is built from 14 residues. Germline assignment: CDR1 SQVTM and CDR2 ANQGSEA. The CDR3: CSVVKRLYQETQYF. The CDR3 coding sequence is TGCAGCGTTGTCAAGCGCCTGTACCAAGAGACCCAGTACTTC.

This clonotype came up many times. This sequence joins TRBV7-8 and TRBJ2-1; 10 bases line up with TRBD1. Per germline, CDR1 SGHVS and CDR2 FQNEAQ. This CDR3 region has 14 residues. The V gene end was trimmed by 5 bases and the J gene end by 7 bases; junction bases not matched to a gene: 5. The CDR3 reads CASSPWTGGNEQFF. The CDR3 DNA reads TGTGCCAGCAGCCCTTGGACAGGGGGGAATGAGCAGTTCTTC.

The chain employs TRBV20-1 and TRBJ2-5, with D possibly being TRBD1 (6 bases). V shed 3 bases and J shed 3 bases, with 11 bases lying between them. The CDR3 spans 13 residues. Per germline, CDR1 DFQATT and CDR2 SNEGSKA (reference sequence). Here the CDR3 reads CSARVTGKETQYF. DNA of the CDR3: TGCAGTGCTAGGGTCACAGGGAAAGAGACCCAGTACTTC.

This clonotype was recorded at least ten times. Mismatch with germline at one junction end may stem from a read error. CDR3 DNA: TGTGCCAGCAGTTTACTAGCGGGAGAGACCCAGTACTTC. Amino acid sequence: CASSLLAGETQYF. The chain is built from TRBV5-1 and TRBJ2-5, with 9 bases fitting TRBD2. Germline V gives CDR1 SGHRS, CDR2 YFSETQ. This CDR3 spans 13 amino acids. The entire variable domain, with the rest obtained from reference TRBV5-1 and TRBJ2-5, is as follows: KAGVTQTPRYLIKTRGQQVTLSCSPISGHRSVSWYQQTPGQGLQFLFEYFSETQRNKGNFPGRFSGRQFSNSRSEMNVSTLELGDSALYLCASSLLAGETQYFGPGTRLLVL.

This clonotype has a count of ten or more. DNA of the CDR3: TGCAGTGCTAGGGGGGCGACCGGTGCCCAAGAGACCCAGTACTTC. As protein: CSARGATGAQETQYF. The chain uses TRBV20-1 and TRBJ2-5, with D perhaps TRBD1 (6 bases). V was shortened by 3 bases and J by 1 base, with 15 bases between the two germline ends. Germline V gene sequence: CDR1 DFQATT, CDR2 SNEGSKA (reference sequence). CDR3 size: 15 residues.

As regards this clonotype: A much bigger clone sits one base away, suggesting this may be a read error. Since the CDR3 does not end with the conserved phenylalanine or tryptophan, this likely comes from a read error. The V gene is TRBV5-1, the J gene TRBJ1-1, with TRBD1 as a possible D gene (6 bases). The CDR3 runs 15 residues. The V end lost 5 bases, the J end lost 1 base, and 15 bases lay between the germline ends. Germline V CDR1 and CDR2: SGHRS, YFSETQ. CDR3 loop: CASRTGTSWNTEAFL. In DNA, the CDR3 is TGCGCCAGCAGAACCGGGACATCGTGGAACACTGAAGCTTTCCTT.

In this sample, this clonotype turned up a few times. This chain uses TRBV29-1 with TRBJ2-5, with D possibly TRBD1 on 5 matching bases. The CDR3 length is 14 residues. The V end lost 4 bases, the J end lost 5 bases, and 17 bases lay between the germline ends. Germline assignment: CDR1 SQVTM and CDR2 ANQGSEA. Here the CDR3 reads CSVVPAGFGETQYF. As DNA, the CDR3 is TGCAGCGTTGTACCGGCAGGGTTCGGGGAGACCCAGTACTTC.

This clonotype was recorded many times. The CDR3: CASSQGVLYEKLFF. The CDR3 DNA reads TGTGCCAGCAGCCAGGGGGTACTTTATGAAAAACTGTTTTTT. The genes are TRBV7-9 and TRBJ1-4; 7 bases match TRBD1. The CDR3 loop spans 14 amino acids. With V trimmed by 5 bases and J by 6 bases, 6 bases remained unmatched. Germline V gene sequence: CDR1 SEHNR, CDR2 FQNEAQ (reference sequence).

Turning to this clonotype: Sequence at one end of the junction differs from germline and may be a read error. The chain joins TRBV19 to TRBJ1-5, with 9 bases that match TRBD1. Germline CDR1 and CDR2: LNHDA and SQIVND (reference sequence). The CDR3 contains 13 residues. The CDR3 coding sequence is TGTGCCAGTAGGGACAGGGGAATTCAGCCCCAGCCTTTT. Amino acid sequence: CASRDRGIQPQPF.

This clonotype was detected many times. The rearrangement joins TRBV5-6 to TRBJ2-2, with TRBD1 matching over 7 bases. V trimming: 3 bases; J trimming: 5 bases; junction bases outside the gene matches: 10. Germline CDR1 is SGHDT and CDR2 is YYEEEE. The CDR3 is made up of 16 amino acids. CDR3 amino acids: CASSSLDRLRTGELFF. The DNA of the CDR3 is TGTGCCAGCAGCTCATTGGACAGGCTACGGACCGGGGAGCTGTTTTTT.

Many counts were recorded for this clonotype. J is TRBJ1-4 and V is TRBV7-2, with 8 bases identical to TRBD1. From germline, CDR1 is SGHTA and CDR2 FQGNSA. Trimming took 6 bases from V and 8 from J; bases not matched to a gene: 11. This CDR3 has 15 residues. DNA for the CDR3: TGTGCCAGCAGGAAAGGACAGGGTCTATCCGAAAAACTGTTTTTT. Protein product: CASRKGQGLSEKLFF.